The rows below give T cell receptor beta chains drawn from one sample of a study of vaccination effects on CD4 cells after COVID-19. These TCRs are of unknown antigen specificity. The protocol was immunoSEQ multiplex PCR, while the TCRdb copy is restricted to in-frame clones and leaves out a portion. The sample records more than 30,000 clones, 60% to 80% being singletons. Here the sequenced sample was CD4+ T cells from PBMCs cultured with HCoV-OC43 spike peptides, taken before COVID-19 vaccination. The source is a human donor who received a COVID-19 vaccine. The CDR3 runs from the conserved cysteine through the conserved F or W.

v_call,j_call,cdr3_aa
TRBV3-1/TRBV3-2,TRBJ1-1,CASSQPQGNTEAFF
TRBV6-4,TRBJ2-1,CASSPQGRSYNEQFF
TRBV25-1,TRBJ1-3,CASSRRWGPGNTIYF
TRBV7-2,TRBJ1-2,CASSLGSGGNTGYTF
TRBV29-1,TRBJ2-7,CSVGDGFYEQYF
TRBV10-3,TRBJ2-7,CATQPAGVAEQYF
TRBV7-9,TRBJ1-1,CASSLGGLSTEAFF
TRBV30,TRBJ2-6,CAWTITGGANVLTF
TRBV5-1,TRBJ1-1,CASSLADWNTEAFF
TRBV12-5,TRBJ1-2,CASGYRDMGRSNYGYTF
TRBV3-1/TRBV3-2,TRBJ2-1,CASSTSGGSYNEQFF
TRBV6-5,TRBJ2-1,CASSYFGASGRGEQFF
TRBV7-9,TRBJ1-1,CASSRGRGNTEAFF
TRBV7-9,TRBJ1-6,CASSSMQGSPLHF
TRBV7-9,TRBJ1-2,CASSTRVRDHNYGYTF
TRBV24-1,TRBJ2-3,CATSDPSGDTDTQYF
TRBV18,TRBJ1-5,CASSEQGAGQPQHF
TRBV7-8,TRBJ1-4,CATCPGTGEKLFF
TRBV27,TRBJ2-3,CASSTGTTSTDTQYF
TRBV7-9,TRBJ1-2,CASSLGHSPNYGYTF
TRBV14,TRBJ2-3,CASSQDWRGLDTQYF
TRBV29-1,TRBJ1-3,CSVLEGARNTIYF
TRBV6-5,TRBJ2-1,CASRDLKSYEQFF
TRBV4-1,TRBJ2-5,CASSQGTSGVRFAETQYF
TRBV9,TRBJ2-3,CASSDPGLAVWLGTDTQYF
TRBV9,TRBJ2-7,CASSPSTRGTPYEQYF
TRBV19,TRBJ1-3,CASSMTTFSGNTIYF
TRBV19,TRBJ2-1,CASSIVNLAGVNNEQFF
TRBV3-1/TRBV3-2,TRBJ1-1,CASSQGGVLGAFF
TRBV19,TRBJ1-1,CASSIGRGRQNTEAFF
TRBV13,TRBJ2-3,CASSSTTTSYWRGKTDTQYF
TRBV30,TRBJ1-2,CAWSVSGQGPRGYTF
TRBV24-1,TRBJ2-1,CATSDPSGGPYNEQFF
TRBV5-1,TRBJ1-4,CASSWDRVANEKLFF
TRBV4-2,TRBJ2-1,CASSQEVQQFF
TRBV10-3,TRBJ2-1,CAISGLGYNEQFF
TRBV3-1/TRBV3-2,TRBJ1-3,CASSPSDRRVTGNTIYF
TRBV14,TRBJ2-5,CASSQGSAWGVQETQYF
TRBV4-1,TRBJ1-1,CASSKPDRGLTEAFF
TRBV11-2,TRBJ1-2,CASSLEPYTGVGGYTF
TRBV10-1,TRBJ1-2,CASSRTGGGGYTF
TRBV10-3,TRBJ1-1,CAISEGLGQNTEAFF
TRBV3-1/TRBV3-2,TRBJ1-4,CASSQWTGDDEKLFF
TRBV12-3/TRBV12-4,TRBJ1-2,CASSFPRGVARF
TRBV21-1,TRBJ2-7,CASSKDGYEQYF
TRBV11-3,TRBJ2-5,CASSRGGRETQYF
TRBV30,TRBJ1-1,CAWSVPEGNPEAFF
TRBV19,TRBJ1-2,CASSDRGNYGYTF
TRBV20-1,TRBJ1-1,CSASQSRGTEAFF
TRBV24-1,TRBJ2-1,CATSGHPGQGDNEQFF
TRBV24-1,TRBJ2-1,CATSDLTSGKQFF
TRBV19,TRBJ1-1,CASSILTATPGNTEAFF
TRBV19,TRBJ1-2,CASSLWDRADYGYTF
TRBV5-1,TRBJ2-1,CASSLGGGQRSEQFF
TRBV19,TRBJ1-4,CASSYRQRSNEKLFF
TRBV2,TRBJ2-1,CASSALSVEQFF
TRBV5-1,TRBJ2-2,CASSLGSNTGELFF
TRBV25-1,TRBJ1-4,CASNEGGEKLFF
TRBV11-3,TRBJ2-1,CASSPEGRGRQFF